The present T cell receptor beta chain was sequenced within a study of T-cell memory formation after mild COVID-19. Broader study findings: Among clones contracting day 15 to 85, CD4/CD8 was balanced, whereas later expanders leaned CD4+. The SARS-CoV-2 specificity of second-wave clones reaching peak at day 37 remained unverified.

The authors produced TCR alpha and TCR beta cDNA libraries with sample barcodes and UMIs by 5'RACE using constant-segment primers. TCRdb used MiXCR to reprocess the 5' RACE reads, holding one entry per CDR3 protein. The sample has about 620,000 distinct CDR3 sequences, more than 15% seen once. On this clonotype itself: The antigen is undetermined.

The CDR3 is made up of 13 amino acids. The V end lost 3 bases, the J end lost 5 bases, and 8 bases lay between the germline ends. Looked up from germline, CDR1 is SEHNR and CDR2 is FQNEAQ (reference sequence). J is TRBJ1-5 and V is TRBV7-9; D is unresolved. Sequencing was performed on PBMCs or a T cell subset sorted from them (not recorded which). The receptor's source is an adult woman who had mild COVID-19 (a few samples of this study predate the infection). Cell type and time point are not known. The CDR3 here is CASSFNGDQPQHF. The CDR3 region has the DNA TGTGCCAGCAGCTTTAACGGCGATCAGCCCCAGCATTTT.